One T cell receptor (beta chain) is described in this entry. Its antigen is still unknown. Base qualities are not at hand, and no much larger clone is one base apart. This specimen belongs to a study of type 1 regulatory T cells (dated by TCRdb to the early 2020s). Study-wide context: The study characterized an in vitro protocol that generated a Tr1-enriched, alloantigen-specific CD4 T cell product named T-allo10. Patients with hematological malignancies who were receiving allogeneic hematopoietic stem cell transplantation were the group in which T-allo10 was being clinically evaluated.

Points the paper makes about the study in general: Compared with non-Tr1 cells, Tr1 cells had a narrower TCR repertoire, and the study took this difference to reflect clonal expansion driven by alloantigen.

Taken from cysteine to phenylalanine, the CDR3 has 18 residues. Only the CDR3 part of the read is kept: 54 bases, read in frame from the first base. The germline ends are 28 bases apart after V is trimmed by 4 bases and J by 6 bases. CDR1 SGHRS and CDR2 YFSETQ were looked up in the germline V gene. The sequencer listed for this sample is Illumina MiSeq. The raw public reads went through TCRdb reprocessing: fastp at Q25, MiXCR clone calling, in-frame beta chains kept. Each CDR3 protein gets just one entry, which takes the most common genes and DNA from the rows behind it. The sample table holds about 65,000 distinct CDR3 sequences, of which approximately 50% were seen once. About 2% of the sample is taken by the ten largest.

The sample taken for sequencing was cultured non-Tr1 T cells, either the whole culture or a sorted T cell fraction (not recorded which). Read against the paper, the sample's cell subset or site label means: non-Tr1 population from the T-allo10 product. The chain is assembled from TRBV5-1 and TRBJ1-2; 6 matching bases give a weak D call of TRBD1. The origin of this receptor is a human donor in good health. This receptor has the CDR3 CASSLAGGAGGAVDGYTF. The DNA sequence is TGCGCCAGCAGCCTGGCGGGGGGCGCGGGTGGAGCTGTGGATGGCTACACCTTC.